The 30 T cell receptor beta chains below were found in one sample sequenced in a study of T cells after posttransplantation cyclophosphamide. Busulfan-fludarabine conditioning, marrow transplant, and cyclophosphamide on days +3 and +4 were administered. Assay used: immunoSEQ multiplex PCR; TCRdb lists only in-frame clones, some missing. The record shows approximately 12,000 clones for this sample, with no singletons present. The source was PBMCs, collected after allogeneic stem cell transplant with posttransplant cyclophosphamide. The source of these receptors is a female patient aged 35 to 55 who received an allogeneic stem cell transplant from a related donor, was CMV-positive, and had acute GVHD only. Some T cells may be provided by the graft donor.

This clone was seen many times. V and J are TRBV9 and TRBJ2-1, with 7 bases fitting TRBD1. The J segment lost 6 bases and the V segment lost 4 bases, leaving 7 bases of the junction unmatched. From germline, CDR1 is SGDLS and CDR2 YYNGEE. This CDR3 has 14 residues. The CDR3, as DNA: TGTGCCAGCAGCCCTCGGACAGGAGGCAATGAGCAGTTCTTC. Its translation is CASSPRTGGNEQFF.

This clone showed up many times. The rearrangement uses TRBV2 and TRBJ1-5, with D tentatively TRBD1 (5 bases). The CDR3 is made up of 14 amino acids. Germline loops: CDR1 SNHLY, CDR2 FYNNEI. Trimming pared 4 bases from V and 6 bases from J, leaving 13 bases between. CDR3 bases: TGTGCCAGCAGTGGGCCAGTCGGGGGTCAGCCCCAGCATTTT. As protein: CASSGPVGGQPQHF.

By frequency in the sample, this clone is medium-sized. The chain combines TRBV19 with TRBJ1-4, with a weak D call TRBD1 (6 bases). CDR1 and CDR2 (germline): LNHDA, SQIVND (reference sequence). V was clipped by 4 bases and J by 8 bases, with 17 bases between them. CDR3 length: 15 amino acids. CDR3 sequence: CASSTLVRGGEKLFF. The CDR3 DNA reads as TGTGCCAGTAGTACTTTGGTCCGGGGGGGCGAAAAACTGTTTTTT. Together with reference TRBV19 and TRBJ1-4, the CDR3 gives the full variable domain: DGGITQSPKYLFRKEGQNVTLSCEQNLNHDAMYWYRQDPGQGLRLIYYSQIVNDFQKGDIAEGYSVSREKKESFPLTVTSAQKNPTAFYLCASSTLVRGGEKLFFGSGTQLSVL.

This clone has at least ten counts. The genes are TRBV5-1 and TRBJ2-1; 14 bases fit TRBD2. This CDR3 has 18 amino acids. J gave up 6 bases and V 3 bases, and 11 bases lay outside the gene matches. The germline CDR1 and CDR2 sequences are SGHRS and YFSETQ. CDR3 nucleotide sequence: TGCGCCAGCAGCTGGGGGACTAGCGGGAGAAGGGTGGGCAATGAGCAGTTCTTC. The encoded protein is CASSWGTSGRRVGNEQFF.

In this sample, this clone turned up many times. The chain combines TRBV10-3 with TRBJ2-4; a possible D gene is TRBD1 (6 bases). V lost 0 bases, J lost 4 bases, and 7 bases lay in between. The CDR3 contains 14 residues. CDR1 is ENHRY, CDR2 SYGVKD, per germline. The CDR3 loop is CAISESGQKNIQYF. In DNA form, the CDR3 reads TGTGCCATCAGTGAGTCCGGACAGAAAAACATTCAGTACTTC.

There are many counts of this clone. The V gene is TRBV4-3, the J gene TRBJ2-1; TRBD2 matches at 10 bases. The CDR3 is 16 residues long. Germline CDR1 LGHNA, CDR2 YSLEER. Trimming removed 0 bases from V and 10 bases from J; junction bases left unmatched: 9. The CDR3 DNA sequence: TGCGCCAGCAGCCAAGAGCTAGCGGGAGTCACGCGGGAGCAGTTCTTC. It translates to CASSQELAGVTREQFF.

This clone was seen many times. The DNA of the CDR3 is TGTGCCAGCAGCTCGGGGGAGGCCGGGGAGCTGTTTTTT. It specifies CASSSGEAGELFF. V is TRBV11-3 and J is TRBJ2-2; the D gene is possibly TRBD2 (6 bases). CDR3 length equals 13 residues. The V end was cut by 4 bases, the J end by 6 bases, with 9 bases between. The V gene's germline CDR1 is SGHNT and CDR2 YENEEA.

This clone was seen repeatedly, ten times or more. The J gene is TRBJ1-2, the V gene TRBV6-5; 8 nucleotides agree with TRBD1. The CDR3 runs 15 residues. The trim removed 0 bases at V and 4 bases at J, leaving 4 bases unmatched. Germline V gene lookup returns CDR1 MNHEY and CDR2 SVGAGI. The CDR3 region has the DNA TGTGCCAGCAGTTACTCGTCAACAGGGGGCTATGGCTACACCTTC. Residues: CASSYSSTGGYGYTF.

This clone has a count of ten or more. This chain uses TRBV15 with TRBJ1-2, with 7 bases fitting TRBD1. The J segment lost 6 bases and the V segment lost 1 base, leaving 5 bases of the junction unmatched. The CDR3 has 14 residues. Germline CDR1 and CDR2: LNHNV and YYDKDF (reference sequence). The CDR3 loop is CATSRAGGGNGYTF. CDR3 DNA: TGTGCCACCAGCAGAGCAGGAGGGGGCAATGGCTACACCTTC.

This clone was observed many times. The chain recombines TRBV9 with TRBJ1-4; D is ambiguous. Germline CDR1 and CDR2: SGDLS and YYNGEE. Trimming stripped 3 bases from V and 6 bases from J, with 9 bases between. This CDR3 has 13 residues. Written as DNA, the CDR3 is TGTGCCAGCAGCGAAGACATCGATGAAAAACTGTTTTTT. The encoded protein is CASSEDIDEKLFF.

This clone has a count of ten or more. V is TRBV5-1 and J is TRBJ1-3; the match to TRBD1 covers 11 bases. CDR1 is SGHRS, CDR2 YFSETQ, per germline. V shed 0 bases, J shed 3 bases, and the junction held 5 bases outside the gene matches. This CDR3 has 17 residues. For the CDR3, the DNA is TGCGCCAGCAGCTTGGAATGGACAGGGGGCAATGGAAACACCATATATTTT. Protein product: CASSLEWTGGNGNTIYF.

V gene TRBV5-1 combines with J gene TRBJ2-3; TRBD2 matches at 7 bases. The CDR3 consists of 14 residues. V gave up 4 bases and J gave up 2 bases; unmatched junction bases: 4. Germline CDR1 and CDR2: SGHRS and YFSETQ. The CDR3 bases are TGCGCCAGCAGCGCAGCGGGGCCCACAGATACGCAGTATTTT. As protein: CASSAAGPTDTQYF.

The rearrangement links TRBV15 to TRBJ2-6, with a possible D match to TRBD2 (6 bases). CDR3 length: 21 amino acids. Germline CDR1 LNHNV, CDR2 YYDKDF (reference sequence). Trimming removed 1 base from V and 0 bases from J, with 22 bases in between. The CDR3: CATSRAQPGLPIFSGANVLTF. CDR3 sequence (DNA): TGTGCCACCAGCAGAGCCCAGCCGGGACTCCCTATATTCTCTGGGGCCAACGTCCTGACTTTC.

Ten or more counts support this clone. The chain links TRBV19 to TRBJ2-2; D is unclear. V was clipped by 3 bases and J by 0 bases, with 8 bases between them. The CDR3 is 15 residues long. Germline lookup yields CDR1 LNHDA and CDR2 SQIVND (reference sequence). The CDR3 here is CASSISPPNTGELFF. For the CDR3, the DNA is TGTGCCAGTAGTATCTCCCCCCCGAACACCGGGGAGCTGTTTTTT.

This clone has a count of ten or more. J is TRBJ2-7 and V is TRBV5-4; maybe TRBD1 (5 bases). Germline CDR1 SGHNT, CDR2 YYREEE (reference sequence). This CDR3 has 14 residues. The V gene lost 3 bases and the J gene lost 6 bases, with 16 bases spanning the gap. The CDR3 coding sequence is TGTGCCAGCAGCTCCACAGGTTCTAATAGCGAGCAGTACTTC. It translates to CASSSTGSNSEQYF. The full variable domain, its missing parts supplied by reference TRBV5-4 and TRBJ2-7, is ETGVTQSPTHLIKTRGQQVTLRCSSQSGHNTVSWYQQALGQGPQFIFQYYREEENGRGNFPPRFSGLQFPNYSSELNVNALELDDSALYLCASSSTGSNSEQYFGPGTRLTVT.

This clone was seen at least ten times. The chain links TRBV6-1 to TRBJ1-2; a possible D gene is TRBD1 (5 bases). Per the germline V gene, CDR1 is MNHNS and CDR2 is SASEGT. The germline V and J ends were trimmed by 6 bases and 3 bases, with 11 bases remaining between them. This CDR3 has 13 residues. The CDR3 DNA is TGTGCCAGCAGCCTCGACAGTTACTATGGCTACACCTTC. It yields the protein CASSLDSYYGYTF.

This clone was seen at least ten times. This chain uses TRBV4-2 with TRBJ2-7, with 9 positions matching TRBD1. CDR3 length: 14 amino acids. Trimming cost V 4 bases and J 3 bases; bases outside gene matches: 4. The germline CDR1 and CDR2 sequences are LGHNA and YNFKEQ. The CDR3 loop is CASSPGQGNYEQYV. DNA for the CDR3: TGTGCCAGCAGCCCCGGACAGGGGAACTACGAGCAGTACGTC.

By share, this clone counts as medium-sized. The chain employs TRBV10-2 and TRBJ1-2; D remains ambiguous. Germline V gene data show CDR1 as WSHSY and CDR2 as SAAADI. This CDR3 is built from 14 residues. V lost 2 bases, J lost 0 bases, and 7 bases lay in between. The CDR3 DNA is TGCGCCAGCAGTGAGCCCCGAGCTAACTATGGCTACACCTTC. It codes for CASSEPRANYGYTF.

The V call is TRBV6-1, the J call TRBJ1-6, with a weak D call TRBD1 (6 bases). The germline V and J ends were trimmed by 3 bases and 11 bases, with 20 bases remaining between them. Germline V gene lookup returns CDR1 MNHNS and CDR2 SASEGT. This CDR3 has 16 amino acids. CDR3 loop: CASSEEGVGGGTPLHF. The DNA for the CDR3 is TGTGCCAGCAGTGAGGAAGGAGTGGGAGGGGGAACACCCCTCCACTTT.

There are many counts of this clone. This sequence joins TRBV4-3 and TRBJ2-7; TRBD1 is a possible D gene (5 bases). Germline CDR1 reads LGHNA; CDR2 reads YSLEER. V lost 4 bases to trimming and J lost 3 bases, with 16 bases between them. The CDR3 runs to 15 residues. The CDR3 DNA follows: TGCGCCAGCAGCCGCAGGGTGATAGCCCTCTACGAGCAGTACGTC. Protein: CASSRRVIALYEQYV.

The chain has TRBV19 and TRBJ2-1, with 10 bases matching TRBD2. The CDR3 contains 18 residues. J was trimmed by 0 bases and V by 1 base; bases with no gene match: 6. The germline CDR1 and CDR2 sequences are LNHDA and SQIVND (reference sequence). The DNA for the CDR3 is TGTGCCAGTAGTATAGGGCGGCTAGCGGGAGCCTCCTACAATGAGCAGTTCTTC. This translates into CASSIGRLAGASYNEQFF.

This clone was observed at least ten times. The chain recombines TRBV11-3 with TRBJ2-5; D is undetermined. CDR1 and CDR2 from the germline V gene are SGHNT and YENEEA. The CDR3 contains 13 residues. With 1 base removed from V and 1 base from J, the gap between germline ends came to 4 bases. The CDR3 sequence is CASSLGPQETQYF. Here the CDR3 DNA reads TGTGCCAGCAGCTTAGGGCCCCAAGAGACCCAGTACTTC.

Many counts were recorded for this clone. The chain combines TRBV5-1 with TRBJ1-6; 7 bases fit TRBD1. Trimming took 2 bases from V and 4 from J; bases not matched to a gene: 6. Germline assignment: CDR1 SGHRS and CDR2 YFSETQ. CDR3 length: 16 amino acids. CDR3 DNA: TGCGCCAGCAGCTTCAGAGGGGGCTTGTATAATTCACCCCTCCACTTT. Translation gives CASSFRGGLYNSPLHF.

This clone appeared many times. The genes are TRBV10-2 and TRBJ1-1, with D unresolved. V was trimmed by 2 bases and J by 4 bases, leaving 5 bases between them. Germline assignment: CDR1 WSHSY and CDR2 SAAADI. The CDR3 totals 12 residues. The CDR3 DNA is TGCGCCAGCAGTGAGGGGAGCACTGAAGCTTTCTTT. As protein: CASSEGSTEAFF.

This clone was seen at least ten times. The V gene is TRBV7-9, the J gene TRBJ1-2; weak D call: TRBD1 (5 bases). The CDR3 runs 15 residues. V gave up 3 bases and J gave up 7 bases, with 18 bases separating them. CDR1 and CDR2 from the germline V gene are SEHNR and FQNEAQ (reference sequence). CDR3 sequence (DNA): TGTGCCAGCAGCTTCGCCGATCAGGGTTTGGGTGGCTACACCTTC. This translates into CASSFADQGLGGYTF.

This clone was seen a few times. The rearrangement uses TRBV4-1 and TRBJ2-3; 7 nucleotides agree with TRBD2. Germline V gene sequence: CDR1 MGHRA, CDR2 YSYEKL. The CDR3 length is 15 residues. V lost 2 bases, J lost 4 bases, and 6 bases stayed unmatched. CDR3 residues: CASSQLGLGADTQYF. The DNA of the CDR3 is TGCGCCAGCAGCCAACTCGGACTAGGCGCAGATACGCAGTATTTT.

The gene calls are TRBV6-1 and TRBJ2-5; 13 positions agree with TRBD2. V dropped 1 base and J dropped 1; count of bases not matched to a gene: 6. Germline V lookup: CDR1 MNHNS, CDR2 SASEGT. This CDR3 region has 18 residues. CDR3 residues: CASSEVLLAGGFQETQYF. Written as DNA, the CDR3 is TGTGCCAGCAGTGAAGTGTTACTAGCGGGGGGGTTCCAAGAGACCCAGTACTTC.

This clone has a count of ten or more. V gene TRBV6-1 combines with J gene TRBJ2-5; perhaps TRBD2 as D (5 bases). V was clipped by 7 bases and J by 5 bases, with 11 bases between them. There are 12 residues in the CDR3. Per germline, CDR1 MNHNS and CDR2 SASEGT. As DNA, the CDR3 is TGTGCCAGCATGGAGGTCCGGGAGACCCAGTACTTC. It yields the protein CASMEVRETQYF.

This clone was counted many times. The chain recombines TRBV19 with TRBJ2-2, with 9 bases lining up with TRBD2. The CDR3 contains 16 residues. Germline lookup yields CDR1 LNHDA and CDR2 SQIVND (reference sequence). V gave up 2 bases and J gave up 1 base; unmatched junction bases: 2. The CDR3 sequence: CASSISGGKNTGELFF. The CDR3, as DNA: TGTGCCAGTAGTATAAGCGGGGGGAAGAACACCGGGGAGCTGTTTTTT.

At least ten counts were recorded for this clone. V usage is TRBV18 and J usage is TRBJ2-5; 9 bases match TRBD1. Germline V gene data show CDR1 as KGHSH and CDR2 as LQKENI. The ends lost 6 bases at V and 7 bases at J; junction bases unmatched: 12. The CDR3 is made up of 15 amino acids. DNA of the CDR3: TGTGCCAGCTCCCAACAACAGACAGGGGGATGGACCCAGTACTTC. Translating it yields CASSQQQTGGWTQYF.